Presented here are 3 T cell receptor beta chains from one specimen sequenced in a study of response to subunit inactivated influenza vaccine. Using its own MiXCR run on the RT-PCR reads, TCRdb lists one record per CDR3 protein. The data hold about 540,000 distinct CDR3 sequences, with under 30% observed a single time. These sequences were also reported in another study, on T cells expressing NK-cell markers. According to that study: With UMIs, 5'RACE template switching was used to make TCR beta cDNA.

The source material was CD4+ T cells sorted from PBMCs, sampled 11 to 12 days after vaccination. The origin of the receptors is a man aged 50-60 years who received an inactivated influenza vaccine.

The J gene is TRBJ2-5, the V gene TRBV6-2 or TRBV6-3, with 12 bases fitting TRBD2. Germline CDR1 and CDR2: MNHEY and SVGEGT. Germline trimming cut 6 bases from V and 2 bases from J; bases unmatched to any gene: 4. The CDR3 extends over 15 amino acids. The DNA for the CDR3 is TGTGCCAGCAGACACCTAGCGGGAGGGCAAGAGACCCAGTACTTC. Protein sequence: CASRHLAGGQETQYF.

This chain uses TRBV15 with TRBJ2-2; D tentatively fits TRBD1 or TRBD2 (6 bases each). CDR3 length: 12 residues. From germline, CDR1 is LNHNV and CDR2 YYDKDF (reference sequence). V shed 7 bases and J shed 7 bases, with 10 bases lying between them. CDR3 protein: CATTGGFGELFF. CDR3 bases: TGTGCCACCACCGGGGGCTTCGGGGAGCTGTTTTTT.

This clonotype was observed once. This sequence joins TRBV7-9 and TRBJ1-6, with D hard to call. The V end lost 5 bases, the J end lost 1 base, and 9 bases lay between the germline ends. CDR1 and CDR2 (germline): SEHNR, FQNEAQ (reference sequence). The CDR3 loop spans 15 amino acids. The CDR3 DNA sequence: TGTGCCAGCAGCAAAGGAGGGTCCTATAATTCACCCCTCCACTTT. It encodes CASSKGGSYNSPLHF.